This T cell receptor (beta chain) stems from a study of regulatory T cells in long-lasting Graves disease. Arm-PCR with iRepertoire HTBI primers amplified the CDR3 regions for these TCR beta libraries. TCRdb reanalysed the multiplex PCR reads using MiXCR and keeps one entry per CDR3 protein. The sample has around 420,000 distinct CDR3 sequences; approximately 16% are singletons. V lost 5 bases, J lost 10 bases, and 15 bases lay in between. Germline-derived CDR1 and CDR2 are SEHNR and FQNEAQ (reference sequence). The CDR3 contains 12 residues. Specified time point: newly diagnosed GD, antithyroid drugs for less than 3 months. The TCR library used RNA extracted from PBMCs. A further study also used this sample, focusing on T cells in Graves' hyperthyroidism and ophthalmopathy. That report notes: Recently diagnosed hyperthyroidism of less than 2 months' duration affected patients aged 18 to 65. The diagnostic basis comprised clinical symptoms, serum thyroxine and TRAb, thyroid ultrasound and orbital computed tomography.

The chain uses TRBV7-9 and TRBJ2-7, with D uncertain. This TCR derives from a woman aged 40 to 50 with Graves disease. The sequencing here drew on peripheral blood mononuclear cells (PBMCs), taken at new diagnosis, from a patient treated with antithyroid drugs. The CDR3 DNA reads as TGTGCCAGCAGCCCCCCCCATCCGCTTCAGTACTTC. It translates to CASSPPHPLQYF.